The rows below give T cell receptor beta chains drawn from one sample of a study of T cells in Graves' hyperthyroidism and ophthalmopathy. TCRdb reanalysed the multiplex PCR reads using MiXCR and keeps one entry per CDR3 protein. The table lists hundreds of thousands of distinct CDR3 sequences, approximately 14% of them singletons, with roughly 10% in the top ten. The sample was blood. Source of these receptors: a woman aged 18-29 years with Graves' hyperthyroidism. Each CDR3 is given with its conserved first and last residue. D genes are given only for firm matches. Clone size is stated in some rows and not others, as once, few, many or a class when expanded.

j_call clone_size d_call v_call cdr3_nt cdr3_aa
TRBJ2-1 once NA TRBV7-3 TGTGCCAGCAGCGATCCGGGCTATAGGAATGAGCAGTTCTTC CASSDPGYRNEQFF
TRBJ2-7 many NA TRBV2 TGTGCCAGCAGAAAGGACGAGGGCGACTTGTTGCTCGAGCAGTACTTC CASRKDEGDLLLEQYF
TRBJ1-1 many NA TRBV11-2 TGTGCCAGCAGCTTAGATCGTACCAGGAACACTGAAGCTTTCTTT CASSLDRTRNTEAFF
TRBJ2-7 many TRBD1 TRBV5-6 TGTGCCAGCACCACCGGGACAGGGTACTACGAGCAGTACTTC CASTTGTGYYEQYF
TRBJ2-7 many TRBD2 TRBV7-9 TGTGCCAGCAGCTTAGGGCCACCGGGAGGCTCCTACGAGCAGTACTTC CASSLGPPGGSYEQYF
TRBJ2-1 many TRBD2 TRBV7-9 TGTGCCAGCAGCTCCGGGACTAGTGCTGTTGATGAGCAGTTCTTC CASSSGTSAVDEQFF
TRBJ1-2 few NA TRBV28 TGTGCCACTGCGGTCATGGGGATCCCTGGCTACACCTTC CATAVMGIPGYTF
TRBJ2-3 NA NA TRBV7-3 TGTGCCAGCAGCGTAGACGGCGAGGGCACAGATACGCAGTATTTT CASSVDGEGTDTQYF
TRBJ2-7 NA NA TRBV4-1 TGCGCCAGCAGCCAAGAGGGTGTTATGGGGGCTTCCTACGAGCAGTACTTC CASSQEGVMGASYEQYF
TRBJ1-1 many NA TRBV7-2 TGTGCCAGCAGGCCGGACGGGGCTTACTACACTGAAGCTTTCTTT CASRPDGAYYTEAFF
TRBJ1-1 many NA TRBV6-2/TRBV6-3 TGTGCCAGCGAAGATTCGGACACTGAAGCTTTCTTT CASEDSDTEAFF
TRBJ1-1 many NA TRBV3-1 TGTGCCAGCAGCCAAGTAGGGCAGGTGAACACTGAAGCTTTCTTT CASSQVGQVNTEAFF
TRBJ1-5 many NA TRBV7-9 TGTGCCAGCAGCTCAGGGAGCCAGCCCCAGCATTTT CASSSGSQPQHF
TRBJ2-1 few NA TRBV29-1 TGCAGCGTTGGCAACAATGAGCAGTTCTTC CSVGNNEQFF
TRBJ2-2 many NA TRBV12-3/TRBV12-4 TGTGCCAGCAGTTTGAGTGGGGGACTCGCGAACACCGGGGAGCTGTTTTTT CASSLSGGLANTGELFF
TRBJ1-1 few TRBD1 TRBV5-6 TGTGCCAGCAGCTGGCTGACAGGGGCCGCTTTCTTT CASSWLTGAAFF
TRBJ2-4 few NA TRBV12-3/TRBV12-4 TGTGCCAGCAGAGGGGAAGCCAAAAACATTCAGTGCTTC CASRGEAKNIQCF
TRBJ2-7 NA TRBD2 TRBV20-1 TGCAGTGCTAGCCCCTTTAGCGGGAGGATCTACGAGCAGTACTTC CSASPFSGRIYEQYF
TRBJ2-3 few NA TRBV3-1 TGTGCCAGCAGCCAAGATTCGGTCGCGGATCGGGCGAATACGCAGTATTTT CASSQDSVADRANTQYF
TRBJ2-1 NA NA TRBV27 TGTGCCAGCAGTATCCGGGCCGCACTTTACTCCTACAATGAGCAGTTCTTC CASSIRAALYSYNEQFF